Detailed here is one T cell receptor beta chain. The sample belongs to a study of blood T cell repertoires in COVID-19. Study context: Material from acute and convalescent COVID-19 was sourced from the United States, Italy and Spain. Nucleic acid was either cDNA or gDNA, and it came from T cells, B-cell-depleted T cells, or PBMCs.

In the source study's methods: Using reference gene primer amplification, nucleated cell counts were estimated. Profiled with immunoSEQ multiplex PCR; TCRdb holds only in-frame clones, not every one. Clone size and the V and J calls come from that table; the DNA yielded D and trimming. The sample includes 180,000 or so clones, about 88% of them seen just once. The V gene's germline CDR1 is SGHTA and CDR2 FQGNSA. The V gene end was trimmed by 4 bases and the J gene end by 4 bases; junction bases not matched to a gene: 7. The CDR3 length is 15 residues. Specimen: peripheral blood. This clonotype was obtained from a woman aged 80 or over in a cohort sampled during active or convalescent COVID-19. This chain joins TRBV7-2 and TRBJ2-1; 7 nucleotides agree with TRBD2. The CDR3, as DNA: TGTGCCAGCAGCTCCCTCGGGGGGAATTACAATGAGCAGTTCTTC. The encoded protein is CASSSLGGNYNEQFF.